These 21 T cell receptor beta chains came from one sample sequenced in a study of T cell responses to AZD1222 COVID-19 vaccine. Clones were read by immunoSEQ multiplex PCR, and TCRdb kept only the in-frame ones, dropping some. The table includes 130,000 or so clones, about 89% detected once. Sequencing was performed on peripheral blood, taken on day 0 of AZD1222 vaccination. These receptor sequences come from an adult in good health.

The chain links TRBV2 to TRBJ2-1; maybe TRBD2 (5 bases). The germline V gene encodes CDR1 SNHLY and CDR2 FYNNEI. V lost 5 bases and J lost 6, with 14 bases in between. This CDR3 is 14 amino acids long. CDR3 sequence: CASSPPRTLNEQFF. The CDR3 region has the DNA TGTGCCAGCAGTCCTCCTAGGACTCTCAATGAGCAGTTCTTC.

The CDR3 reads CASMLAGNEKLFF. In DNA form, the CDR3 reads TGTGCCAGCATGCTGGCAGGGAATGAAAAACTGTTTTTT. The chain is built from TRBV25-1 and TRBJ1-4; TRBD1 might be the D (5 bases). Germline CDR1 MGHDK, CDR2 SYGVNS. With 7 bases removed from V and 5 bases from J, the gap between germline ends came to 11 bases. This CDR3 has 13 residues. The full variable domain, completed using reference TRBV25-1 and TRBJ1-4, is EADIYQTPRYLVIGTGKKITLECSQTMGHDKMYWYQQDPGMELHLIHYSYGVNSTEKGDLSSESTVSRIRTEHFPLTLESARPSHTSQYLCASMLAGNEKLFFGSGTQLSVL.

The chain joins TRBV19 to TRBJ2-7; tentative D call: TRBD1 (5 bases). Trimming stripped 0 bases from V and 6 bases from J, with 18 bases between. CDR3 length equals 16 residues. Per the germline V gene, CDR1 is LNHDA and CDR2 is SQIVND (reference sequence). The CDR3 reads CASSIDLGAPISEQYF. DNA of the CDR3: TGTGCCAGTAGTATAGATCTTGGGGCCCCCATCAGCGAGCAGTACTTC. The full variable domain, rest sourced from reference TRBV19 and TRBJ2-7, is DGGITQSPKYLFRKEGQNVTLSCEQNLNHDAMYWYRQDPGQGLRLIYYSQIVNDFQKGDIAEGYSVSREKKESFPLTVTSAQKNPTAFYLCASSIDLGAPISEQYFGPGTRLTVT.

The chain links TRBV5-1 to TRBJ2-3; tentative D call: TRBD1 (6 bases). With 5 bases removed from V and 0 bases from J, the gap between germline ends came to 10 bases. The CDR3 has 14 amino acids. CDR1 SGHRS and CDR2 YFSETQ come from the germline V gene. The CDR3 region has the DNA TGCGCCAGCAGATACGGACAGAGCACAGATACGCAGTATTTT. Translated, it gives CASRYGQSTDTQYF.

The chain couples TRBV11-2 to TRBJ2-5; the match to TRBD1 covers 7 bases. CDR3 length: 15 residues. J lost 2 bases, V lost 5 bases, and 8 bases had no gene match. Germline V gene lookup returns CDR1 SGHAT and CDR2 FQNNGV. The CDR3 reads CASSQVMGQQETQYF. The CDR3 DNA reads TGTGCCAGCAGCCAGGTGATGGGACAGCAAGAGACCCAGTACTTC.

The rearrangement links TRBV5-5 to TRBJ2-2; 7 nucleotides line up with TRBD2. The CDR3 loop spans 15 amino acids. Germline V gene lookup returns CDR1 SGHKS and CDR2 YYEKEE (reference sequence). The J segment lost 7 bases and the V segment lost 0 bases, leaving 6 bases of the junction unmatched. The CDR3 here is CASSLESGKGGELFF. CDR3 in DNA: TGTGCCAGCAGCTTGGAAAGCGGGAAGGGCGGGGAGCTGTTTTTT.

The chain is built from TRBV11-2 and TRBJ2-1; 13 bases agree with TRBD2. Germline V CDR1 and CDR2: SGHAT, FQNNGV. The length of the CDR3 is 16 residues. V shed 5 bases, J shed 10 bases, and the junction held 11 bases outside the gene matches. This CDR3 is CASSLGGLAGAREQFF. The CDR3 nucleotides are TGTGCCAGCAGCCTCGGCGGACTAGCGGGGGCAAGGGAGCAGTTCTTC.

The chain joins TRBV2 to TRBJ2-3, with TRBD2 matching 13 bases. The CDR3 loop spans 15 amino acids. Per the germline V gene, CDR1 is SNHLY and CDR2 is FYNNEI. J gave up 0 bases and V 9 bases, and 3 bases lay outside the gene matches. This chain's CDR3 is CARRGLAGSTDTQYF. The DNA for the CDR3 is TGTGCCAGAAGGGGACTAGCGGGAAGCACAGATACGCAGTATTTT.

The V and J genes are TRBV30 and TRBJ2-7, with a possible D match to TRBD1 (5 bases). The CDR3 length is 15 residues. Trimming pared 0 bases from V and 4 bases from J, leaving 16 bases between. Germline CDR1 reads GTSNPN; CDR2 reads SVGIG (reference sequence). Written as DNA, the CDR3 is TGTGCCTGGAGTGTACCAAGGCAGGGAAGGTACGAGCAGTACTTC. Its translation is CAWSVPRQGRYEQYF.

The rearrangement joins TRBV7-2 to TRBJ1-1; 10 nucleotides match TRBD1. Germline V gene data show CDR1 as SGHTA and CDR2 as FQGNSA. The CDR3 covers 14 residues. Trimming took 6 bases from V and 8 from J; bases not matched to a gene: 9. The CDR3 region has the DNA TGTGCCAGCAGACCCAGGACAGGGGGGTCAGAAGCTTTCTTT. Encoded protein: CASRPRTGGSEAFF.

The V and J genes are TRBV15 and TRBJ1-4; tentative D call: TRBD1 (6 bases). Germline loops: CDR1 LNHNV, CDR2 YYDKDF (reference sequence). The germline V and J ends were trimmed by 0 bases and 6 bases, with 11 bases remaining between them. The CDR3 is made up of 15 amino acids. This chain's CDR3 is CATSREGAGDEKLFF. CDR3 nucleotide sequence: TGTGCCACCAGCAGAGAGGGGGCGGGAGATGAAAAACTGTTTTTT.

This clone was recorded only once. The chain joins TRBV6-2 or TRBV6-3 to TRBJ1-5; D possibly corresponds to TRBD1 (6 bases). The V gene's germline CDR1 is MNHEY and CDR2 SVGEGT. Trimming shortened V by 5 bases and J by 6 bases, and 14 bases separated the two germline ends. This CDR3 has 14 residues. The CDR3 DNA sequence: TGTGCCAGCAGTCCAACTGGGACAACTCAGCCCCAGCATTTT. Protein: CASSPTGTTQPQHF.

The chain carries TRBV3-1 (or the pseudogene TRBV3-2) and TRBJ1-2; D is perhaps TRBD1 (6 bases). CDR3 size: 15 residues. Trimming stripped 2 bases from V and 6 bases from J, with 16 bases between. Germline CDR1 reads LGHDT; CDR2 reads YNNKEL (reference sequence). DNA for the CDR3: TGTGCCAGCAGCCAACCCGGGACAAGAGAAAATGGCTACACCTTC. It specifies CASSQPGTRENGYTF.

The chain uses TRBV7-2 and TRBJ1-5, with no clear D. Trimming took off 2 bases at V and 1 base at J, with 9 bases between the two ends. Germline V gives CDR1 SGHTA, CDR2 FQGNSA. The CDR3 covers 15 residues. The CDR3 is CASSLSGRSNQPQHF. The DNA for the CDR3 is TGTGCCAGCAGCTTATCGGGGAGAAGCAATCAGCCCCAGCATTTT.

This chain connects TRBV7-6 to TRBJ1-3; 9 nucleotides match TRBD1. V trimming: 4 bases; J trimming: 2 bases; junction bases outside the gene matches: 3. Germline loops: CDR1 SGHVS, CDR2 FNYEAQ. The CDR3 totals 15 residues. CDR3 protein: CASSSGTGTGNTIYF. The DNA of the CDR3 is TGTGCCAGCAGCTCCGGGACAGGGACTGGAAACACCATATATTTT.

The J gene is TRBJ1-2, the V gene TRBV7-9; D gene ambiguous. V lost 1 base and J 4 bases, leaving 4 bases between the germline ends. The CDR3 is made up of 12 amino acids. CDR1 is SEHNR and CDR2 is FQNEAQ in the germline V gene (reference sequence). This CDR3 reads CASSLGSYGYTF. CDR3 DNA sequence: TGTGCCAGCAGCTTAGGCAGCTATGGCTACACCTTC.

This chain links TRBV27 with TRBJ1-2, with D tentatively TRBD1 (6 bases). The V end was cut by 5 bases, the J end by 1 base, with 8 bases between. Germline values: CDR1 MNHEY, CDR2 SMNVEV (reference sequence). The CDR3 is 13 amino acids. The CDR3 sequence is CASSRGGNYGYTF. Here the CDR3 DNA reads TGTGCCAGCAGTCGAGGGGGTAACTATGGCTACACCTTC.

This chain joins TRBV11-2 and TRBJ2-1, with no clear D. Trimming cost V 1 base and J 9 bases, with 10 bases left between them. Germline values: CDR1 SGHAT, CDR2 FQNNGV. CDR3 length equals 13 residues. CDR3 amino acids: CASSLVLLVEQFF. In DNA, the CDR3 is TGTGCCAGCAGCTTAGTCCTGCTCGTTGAGCAGTTCTTC. Combining the CDR3 with reference TRBV11-2 and TRBJ2-1 gives the whole variable domain EAGVAQSPRYKIIEKRQSVAFWCNPISGHATLYWYQQILGQGPKLLIQFQNNGVVDDSQLPKDRFSAERLKGVDSTLKIQPAKLEDSAVYLCASSLVLLVEQFFGPGTRLTVL.

The CDR3 coding sequence is TGTGCCAGCAGTTACGGACAGGGGGTAGGGGGCTACACCTTC. This sequence encodes CASSYGQGVGGYTF. The V and J genes are TRBV6-5 and TRBJ1-2, with 10 bases matching TRBD1. Germline V gene sequence: CDR1 MNHEY, CDR2 SVGAGI. This CDR3 comprises 14 residues. V shed 2 bases and J 8 bases; nucleotides not matched to a gene: 5.

The chain links TRBV2 to TRBJ2-3; a possible D gene is TRBD1 (5 bases). Per germline, CDR1 SNHLY and CDR2 FYNNEI. The CDR3 is 15 amino acids. V lost 5 bases and J lost 0, with 12 bases in between. The CDR3 nucleotides read TGTGCCAGCAGTTTCCAGGGTACTAGCACAGATACGCAGTATTTT. Translation: CASSFQGTSTDTQYF.

The chain is built from TRBV25-1 and TRBJ2-1; D is possibly TRBD2 (6 bases). Germline lookup yields CDR1 MGHDK and CDR2 SYGVNS. This CDR3 contains 16 residues. Trimming stripped 1 base from V and 1 base from J, with 11 bases between. The CDR3 loop reads CASSELSGGSYNEQFF. The CDR3 DNA sequence: TGTGCCAGCAGTGAATTGAGTGGGGGGTCCTACAATGAGCAGTTCTTC.